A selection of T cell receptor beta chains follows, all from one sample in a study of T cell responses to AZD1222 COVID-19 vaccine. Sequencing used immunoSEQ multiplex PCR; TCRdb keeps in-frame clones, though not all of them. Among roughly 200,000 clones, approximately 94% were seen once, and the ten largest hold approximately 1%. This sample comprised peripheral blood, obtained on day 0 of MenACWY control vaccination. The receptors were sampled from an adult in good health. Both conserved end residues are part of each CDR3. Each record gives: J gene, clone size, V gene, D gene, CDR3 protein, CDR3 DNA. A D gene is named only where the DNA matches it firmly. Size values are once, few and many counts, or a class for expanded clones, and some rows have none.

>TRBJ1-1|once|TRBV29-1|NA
CSVEDREAFF
TGCAGCGTTGAAGACAGGGAAGCTTTCTTT
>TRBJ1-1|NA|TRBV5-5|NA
CASSLVWDTEAFF
TGTGCCAGCAGCTTGGTTTGGGACACTGAAGCTTTCTTT
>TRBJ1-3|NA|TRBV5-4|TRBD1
CASSTGTGISSGNTIYF
TGTGCCAGCAGCACCGGGACAGGGATCAGCTCTGGAAACACCATATATTTT
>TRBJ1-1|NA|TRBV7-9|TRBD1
CASSLTGSTEAFF
TGTGCCAGCAGCCTGACAGGGAGCACTGAAGCTTTCTTT
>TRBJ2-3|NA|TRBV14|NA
CASSTTDTQYF
TGTGCCAGCAGTACAACGGATACGCAGTATTTT
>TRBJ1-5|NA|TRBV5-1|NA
CASSLGQGDSPQHF
TGCGCCAGCAGCTTGGGTCAGGGAGACTCGCCCCAGCATTTT
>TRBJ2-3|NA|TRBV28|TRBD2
CASSPTGLAGRTDTQYF
TGTGCCAGCAGTCCAACGGGACTAGCGGGGCGCACAGATACGCAGTATTTT
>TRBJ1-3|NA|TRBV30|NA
CASPGHNSGNTIYF
TGTGCCTCTCCGGGACATAACTCTGGAAACACCATATATTTT
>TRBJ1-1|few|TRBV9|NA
CASSVVSGAEAFF
TGTGCCAGCAGCGTAGTATCCGGGGCTGAAGCTTTCTTT
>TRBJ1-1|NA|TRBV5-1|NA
CASSSDTMNTEAFF
TGCGCCAGCAGCTCCGACACCATGAACACTGAAGCTTTCTTT
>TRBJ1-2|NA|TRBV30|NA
CAWSGGTFIFNYGYTF
TGTGCCTGGAGTGGAGGGACCTTCATCTTTAACTATGGCTACACCTTC
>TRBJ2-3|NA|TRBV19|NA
CASGTRASTDTQYF
TGTGCCAGCGGGACTCGCGCTAGCACAGATACGCAGTATTTT
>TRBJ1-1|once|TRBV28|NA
CASSLGGTHTEAFF
TGTGCCAGCAGTTTAGGGGGGACGCACACTGAAGCTTTCTTT
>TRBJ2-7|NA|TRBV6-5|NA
CATTSRDRAYEQYF
TGTGCCACCACAAGCCGGGACCGAGCCTACGAGCAGTACTTC
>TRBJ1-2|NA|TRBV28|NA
CASSNAIGPSEF
TGTGCCAGCAGCAATGCCATTGGACCGTCTGAATTC
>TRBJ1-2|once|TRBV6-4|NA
CASRAGTNYGYTF
TGTGCCAGCAGGGCCGGGACGAACTATGGCTACACCTTC
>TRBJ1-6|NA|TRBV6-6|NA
CASSYVDSPLHF
TGTGCCAGCAGTTACGTAGATTCACCCCTCCACTTT
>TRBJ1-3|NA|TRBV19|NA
CASSVQLSGNTIYF
TGTGCCAGTAGTGTCCAGCTCTCTGGAAACACCATATATTTT
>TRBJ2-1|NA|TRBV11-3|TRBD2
CASSGTGGGEQFF
TGTGCCAGCAGCGGGACGGGAGGGGGTGAGCAGTTCTTC
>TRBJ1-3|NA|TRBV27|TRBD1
CASSFRGGASSGNTIYF
TGTGCCAGCAGTTTTAGAGGGGGCGCGAGCTCTGGAAACACCATATATTTT
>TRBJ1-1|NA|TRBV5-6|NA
CASSLVSGDTEAFF
TGTGCCAGCAGCTTGGTGTCAGGCGACACTGAAGCTTTCTTT
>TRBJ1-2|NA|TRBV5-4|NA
CASSLDGGVRYGYTF
TGTGCCAGCAGCTTGGACGGGGGCGTCCGGTATGGCTACACCTTC
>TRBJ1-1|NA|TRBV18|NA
CASSPQRVNTEAFF
TGTGCCAGCTCACCACAGAGGGTGAACACTGAAGCTTTCTTT
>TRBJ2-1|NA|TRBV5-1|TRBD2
CASSSEPGLAGGWLIEQFF
TGCGCCAGCAGCTCCGAGCCGGGACTAGCGGGAGGATGGTTGATTGAGCAGTTCTTC